This TCR beta chain was sequenced during a study of cytomegalovirus exposure and HLA in healthy donors. CDR3 size: 16 residues. Germline lookup yields CDR1 LNHDA and CDR2 SQIVND (reference sequence). The germline V and J ends were trimmed by 4 bases and 2 bases, with 14 bases remaining between them. Nominal health characterized the donors when sampled, though unrecorded immune exposures were likely. The PCR employed 60 Vbeta primers together with 13 Jbeta primers. Profiled with immunoSEQ multiplex PCR; TCRdb holds only in-frame clones, not every one. The sample has some 200,000 clones, 80% to 85% seen once. General study results and limits: The number of N-insertions in an Asian-associated ancestry cluster was reportedly below the approximately 680-donor mean in a later analysis. TRBV6-2, TRBV6-3 and some other V segments were excluded as indistinguishable. CMV serostatus was the only immune exposure information that was available.

Comments on this clone: The antigen is unknown.

The specimen sequenced was PBMCs. This sequence originates from a man aged 35 to 55 in good health and CMV-seropositive. This chain uses TRBV19 with TRBJ1-4, with a possible D match to TRBD1 (6 bases). The CDR3 spells CASSKQGLATNEKLFF. DNA of the CDR3: TGTGCCAGTAGTAAACAGGGATTAGCGACTAATGAAAAACTGTTTTTT.